Listed below are T cell receptor beta chains from one sample, sequenced in a study of beta chain features in type 1 diabetes. The method was immunoSEQ multiplex PCR; TCRdb's version includes in-frame clones alone and lacks a portion of them. Altogether over 700,000 clones are present, 17% being singletons, with the ten largest covering 0.02% to 0.03%. Sequenced material: naive CD4+ T cells from blood. The source of these receptors is a woman aged 18-29 years in good health. The CDR3 runs from the conserved cysteine through the conserved F or W. Fields, in order: V gene, J gene, CDR3 protein.

TRBV2	TRBJ2-5	CASSVSSGYQETQYF
TRBV6-5	TRBJ2-7	CASIIDGPYEQYF
TRBV7-9	TRBJ2-3	CASSLGLARRLNTDTQYF
TRBV29-1	TRBJ2-5	CSGGRAAETQYF
TRBV11-2	TRBJ2-1	CASSLTQGGNEQFF
TRBV4-3	TRBJ2-7	CASSQDGHTLQYF
TRBV29-1	.	CSVGEGDSYEQYF
TRBV23-1	TRBJ2-3	CASSQSRVGKQPGTDTQYF
TRBV6-1	TRBJ2-1	CASSVLAGVVNEQFF
TRBV7-6	TRBJ2-1	CASSFLPGTHNEQFF
TRBV5-1	TRBJ2-2	CASRRTSGTNTGELFF